The 14 T cell receptor beta chains presented below share a single source sample, sequenced in a study of CD8 T cells in Susac syndrome. When the RNA was reverse transcribed, random hexamers were used with an input of roughly 0.45 to 1 ug. TCRdb re-called the immunoSEQ multiplex PCR reads with MiXCR, one entry per CDR3 protein. In the table there are some 190,000 distinct CDR3 sequences, just under 95% of which are singletons. Sequencing was carried out using CD4+ T cells from PBMCs. Source of these receptors: a human donor in good health.

The rearrangement joins TRBV29-1 to TRBJ2-1, with no clear D. Trimming pared 4 bases from V and 4 bases from J, leaving 11 bases between. CDR1 and CDR2 (germline): SQVTM, ANQGSEA. The CDR3 loop spans 13 amino acids. The CDR3 here is CSVGATAYNEQFF. In nucleotides, the CDR3 is TGCAGCGTTGGCGCGACGGCTTACAATGAGCAGTTCTTC.

This chain uses TRBV3-1 with TRBJ1-2; 10 bases align to TRBD1. The J segment lost 10 bases and the V segment lost 1 base, leaving 9 bases of the junction unmatched. The CDR3 is 15 amino acids. In germline, CDR1 is LGHDT, CDR2 YNNKEL (reference sequence). The CDR3 here is CASSQGWDRGGTYTF. The CDR3 coding sequence is TGTGCCAGCAGCCAAGGCTGGGACAGGGGCGGTACCTACACCTTC.

This rearrangement joins TRBV25-1 to TRBJ1-2; D is ambiguous. The CDR3 spans 12 residues. Trimming left V 4 bases short and J 4 bases short, with 7 bases between. CDR1 MGHDK and CDR2 SYGVNS come from the germline V gene. In nucleotides, the CDR3 is TGTGCCAGCAGTGTCTCTACCTATGGCTACACCTTC. It is translated as CASSVSTYGYTF.

The rearrangement links TRBV20-1 to TRBJ2-3; possible D gene TRBD2, 7 bases. The germline gives CDR1 DFQATT, CDR2 SNEGSKA (reference sequence). The CDR3 consists of 16 residues. V lost 0 bases, J lost 5 bases, and 18 bases lay in between. The CDR3 bases are TGCAGTGCTAGAGATAGCGCTAGCGGAGGGGGAGATACGCAGTATTTT. This gives the protein CSARDSASGGGDTQYF.

This sequence joins TRBV29-1 and TRBJ1-1; a possible D gene is TRBD1 (5 bases). Between the trimmed V and J ends, which lost 3 bases and 14 bases, there was a span of 16 bases. From germline, CDR1 is SQVTM and CDR2 ANQGSEA. The CDR3 covers 11 residues. The CDR3 is CSVDARVGGFF. CDR3 sequence (DNA): TGCAGCGTTGACGCCAGGGTCGGAGGATTCTTT.

The chain joins TRBV23-1 to TRBJ2-4, with a tentative D call TRBD1 (6 bases). TRBV23-1 counts as an open reading frame of uncertain function. V lost 7 bases to trimming and J lost 4 bases, with 11 bases between them. CDR3 length: 13 amino acids. CDR3 DNA: TGCGCCAGCACGGACAGAAGTAAAAACATTCAGTACTTC. Translating gives CASTDRSKNIQYF.

The rearrangement uses TRBV3-1 and TRBJ1-2; no clear D gene. V lost 1 base, J lost 5 bases, and 14 bases lay in between. Germline V gene sequence: CDR1 LGHDT, CDR2 YNNKEL (reference sequence). The CDR3 runs to 15 residues. The CDR3 sequence is CASSQVPRTNYGYTF. The CDR3 region has the DNA TGTGCCAGCAGCCAAGTACCCCGGACGAATTATGGCTACACCTTC.

The gene calls are TRBV3-1 and TRBJ2-2; D gene ambiguous. V gave up 4 bases and J gave up 6 bases, with 6 bases separating them. The germline CDR1 and CDR2 sequences are LGHDT and YNNKEL (reference sequence). This CDR3 contains 12 residues. CDR3 loop: CASSRDSGELFF. CDR3 nucleotide sequence: TGTGCCAGCAGCCGAGACTCCGGGGAGCTGTTTTTT.

The CDR3 DNA is TGCGCCAGCAGCTTGGATCTTACAGGGGTCACTGAAGCTTTCTTT. Its translation: CASSLDLTGVTEAFF. The chain employs TRBV5-1 and TRBJ1-1; the match to TRBD1 covers 7 bases. J gave up 4 bases and V 0 bases, and 6 bases lay outside the gene matches. This CDR3 region has 15 residues. Per germline, CDR1 SGHRS and CDR2 YFSETQ.

CDR3 protein: CASSSSGTGSYEQYF. The CDR3 DNA follows: TGTGCCAGCAGTTCCTCGGGGACAGGATCCTACGAGCAGTACTTC. The chain uses TRBV6-6 and TRBJ2-7; 8 positions agree with TRBD1. Germline V gives CDR1 MNHNY, CDR2 SVGAGI (reference sequence). The CDR3 sequence is 15 residues long. J gave up 1 base and V 4 bases, and 6 bases lay outside the gene matches.

This sequence joins TRBV4-2 and TRBJ2-3; TRBD2 aligns across 12 bases. The V and J ends lost 1 base and 4 bases, in that order; junction bases with no gene match: 3. Germline-derived CDR1 and CDR2 are LGHNA and YNFKEQ. The CDR3 is made up of 16 amino acids. The CDR3 bases are TGTGCCAGCAGCCAAGCGACTAGCGGGAGAGCAGATACGCAGTATTTT. Its protein is CASSQATSGRADTQYF.

The V gene is TRBV12-3 or TRBV12-4, the J gene TRBJ2-1; 9 bases are shared with TRBD1. This CDR3 is 13 amino acids long. The ends lost 10 bases at V and 7 bases at J; junction bases unmatched: 8. CDR3 protein: CAILDRGRNEQFF. In DNA, the CDR3 is TGTGCCATCCTTGACAGGGGGAGGAATGAGCAGTTCTTC.

As to this clonotype: One junction end does not reproduce the germline sequence, and a read error may be involved. The chain is built from TRBV5-1 and TRBJ2-1; 7 bases agree with TRBD2. From germline, CDR1 is SGHRS and CDR2 YFSETQ. The CDR3 totals 16 residues. CDR3 region: CASSSRSSGFYDEQFF. In DNA form, the CDR3 reads TGCGCCAGCAGTTCCCGGAGTAGCGGGTTCTACGATGAGCAGTTCTTC.

The rearrangement links TRBV6-5 to TRBJ2-3, with unresolved D. CDR3 size: 14 residues. The germline CDR1 and CDR2 sequences are MNHEY and SVGAGI. V lost 6 bases, J lost 3 bases, and 13 bases lay in between. CDR3 DNA sequence: TGTGCCAGCAGCCCCGACACGTATACAGATACGCAGTATTTT. Protein sequence: CASSPDTYTDTQYF.